The clone carrying this T cell receptor (beta chain) was found a few times. Its antigen is unknown. Blood specimens came from baseline, cycle 4 day 1, and cycle 7 day 1. This sample is drawn from a study of OX40 agonist ivuxolimab in advanced cancers. Study-level information: Melanoma, hepatocellular carcinoma, head and neck or renal cell cancer occurred in dose-escalation patients. With a range of about 20 to 79, age averaged approximately 54 years, and around 80% were male. Overall study findings and caveats: Compared with others, partial responders at 0.1-3.0 mg/kg displayed clonal expansion among the lowest.

Clones were read by immunoSEQ multiplex PCR, and TCRdb kept only the in-frame ones, dropping some. Among around 83,000 clones, about 90% were seen once, and the ten largest hold 1.5% to 2%. CDR3 length: 13 residues. V was clipped by 8 bases and J by 1 base, with 12 bases between them. The V gene's germline CDR1 is MDHEN and CDR2 SYDVKM. The sequence came from an adult with an advanced solid tumor such as melanoma, head and neck, liver or kidney cancer. The gene calls are TRBV28 and TRBJ2-7, with D possibly TRBD2 on 5 matching bases. This material consisted of CD4+ or CD8+ T cells sorted from blood, taken in a trial of the OX40 agonist ivuxolimab. CDR3 protein: CASHVGGSYEQYF. CDR3 nucleotide sequence: TGTGCCAGCCACGTGGGCGGGTCCTACGAGCAGTACTTC.